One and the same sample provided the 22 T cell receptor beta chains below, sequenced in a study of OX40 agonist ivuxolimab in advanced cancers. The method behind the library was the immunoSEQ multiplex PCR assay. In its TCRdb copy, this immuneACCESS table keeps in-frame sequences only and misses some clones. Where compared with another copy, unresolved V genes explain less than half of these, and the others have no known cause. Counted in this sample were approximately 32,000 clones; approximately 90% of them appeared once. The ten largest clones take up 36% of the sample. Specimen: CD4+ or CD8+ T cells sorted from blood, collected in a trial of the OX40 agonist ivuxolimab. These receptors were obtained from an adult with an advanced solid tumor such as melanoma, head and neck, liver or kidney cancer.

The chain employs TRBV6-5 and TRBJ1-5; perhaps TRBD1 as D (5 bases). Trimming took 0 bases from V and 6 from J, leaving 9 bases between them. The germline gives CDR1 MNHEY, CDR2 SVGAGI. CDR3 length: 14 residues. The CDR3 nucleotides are TGTGCCAGCAGTTACTCAGGGGTGGCTCAGCCCCAGCATTTT. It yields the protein CASSYSGVAQPQHF.

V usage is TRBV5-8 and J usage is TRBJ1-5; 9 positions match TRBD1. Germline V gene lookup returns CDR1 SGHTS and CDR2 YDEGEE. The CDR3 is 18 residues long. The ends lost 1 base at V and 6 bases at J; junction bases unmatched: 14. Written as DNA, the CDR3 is TGTGCCAGCAGCTTGACGGTTGGGACAGGGAATTTAATTCAGCCCCAGCATTTT. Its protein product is CASSLTVGTGNLIQPQHF.

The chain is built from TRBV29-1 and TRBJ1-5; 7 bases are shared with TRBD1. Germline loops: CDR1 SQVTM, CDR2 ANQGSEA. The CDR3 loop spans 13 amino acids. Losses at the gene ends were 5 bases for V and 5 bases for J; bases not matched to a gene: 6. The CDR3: CSVKTGSYQPQHF. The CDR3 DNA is TGCAGCGTTAAGACAGGGTCGTATCAGCCCCAGCATTTT.

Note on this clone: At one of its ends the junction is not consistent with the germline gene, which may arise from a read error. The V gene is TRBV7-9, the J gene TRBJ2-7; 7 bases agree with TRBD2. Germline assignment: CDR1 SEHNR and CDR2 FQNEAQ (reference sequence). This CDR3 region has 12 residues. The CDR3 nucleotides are TGCGCCAGCAGCGGGACGGTCGGCGAGCAGTACTTC. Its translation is CASSGTVGEQYF.

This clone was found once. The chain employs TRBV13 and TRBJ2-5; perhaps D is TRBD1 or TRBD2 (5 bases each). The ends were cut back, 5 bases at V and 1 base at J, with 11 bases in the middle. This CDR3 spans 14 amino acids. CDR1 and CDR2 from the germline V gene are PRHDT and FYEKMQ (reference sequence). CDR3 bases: TGTGCCAGCAGCCCGAGGGGCCCCCAAGAGACCCAGTACTTC. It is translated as CASSPRGPQETQYF.

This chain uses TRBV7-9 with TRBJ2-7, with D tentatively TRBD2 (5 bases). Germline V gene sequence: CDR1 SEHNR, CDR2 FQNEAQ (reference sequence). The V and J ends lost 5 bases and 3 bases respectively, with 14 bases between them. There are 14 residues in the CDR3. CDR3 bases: TGTGCCAGCAGCCCCACTAGAGGCCTCTACGAGCAGTACTTC. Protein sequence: CASSPTRGLYEQYF.

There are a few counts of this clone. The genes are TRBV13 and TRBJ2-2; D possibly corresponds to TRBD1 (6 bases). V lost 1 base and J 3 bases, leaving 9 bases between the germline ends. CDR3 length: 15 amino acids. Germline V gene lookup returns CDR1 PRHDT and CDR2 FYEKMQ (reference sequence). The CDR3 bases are TGTGCCAGCAGCTTAGAGGGACAAGACACCGGGGAGCTGTTTTTT. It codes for CASSLEGQDTGELFF.

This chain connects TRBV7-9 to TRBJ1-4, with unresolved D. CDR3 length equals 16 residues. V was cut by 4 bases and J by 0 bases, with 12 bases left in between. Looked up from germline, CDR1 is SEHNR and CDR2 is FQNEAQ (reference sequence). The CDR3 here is CASSSLEFTTNEKLFF. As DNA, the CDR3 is TGTGCCAGCAGCTCACTTGAGTTTACAACTAATGAAAAACTGTTTTTT.

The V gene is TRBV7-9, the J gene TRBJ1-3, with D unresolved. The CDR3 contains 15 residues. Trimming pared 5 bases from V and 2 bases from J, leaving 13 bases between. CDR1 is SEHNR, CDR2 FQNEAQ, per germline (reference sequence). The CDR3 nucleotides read TGTGCCAGCAGCCACTCAGAGTTCACTGGAAACACCATATATTTT. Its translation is CASSHSEFTGNTIYF.

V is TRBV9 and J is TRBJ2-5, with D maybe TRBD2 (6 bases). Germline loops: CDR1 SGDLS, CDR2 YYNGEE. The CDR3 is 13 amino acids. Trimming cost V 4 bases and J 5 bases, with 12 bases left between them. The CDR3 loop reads CASSPTGRETQYF. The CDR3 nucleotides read TGTGCCAGCAGCCCGACTGGGAGGGAGACCCAGTACTTC.

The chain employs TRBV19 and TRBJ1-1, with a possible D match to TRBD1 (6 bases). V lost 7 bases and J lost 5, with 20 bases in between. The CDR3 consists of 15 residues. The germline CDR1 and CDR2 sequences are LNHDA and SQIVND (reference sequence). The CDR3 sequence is CASTPGSRGGTEAFF. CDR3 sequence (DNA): TGTGCCAGTACCCCCGGGTCGAGGGGGGGGACTGAAGCTTTCTTT.

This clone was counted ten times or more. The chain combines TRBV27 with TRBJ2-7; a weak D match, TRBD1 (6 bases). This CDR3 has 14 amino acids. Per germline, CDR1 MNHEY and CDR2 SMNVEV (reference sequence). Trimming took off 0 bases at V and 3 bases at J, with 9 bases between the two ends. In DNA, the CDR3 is TGTGCCAGCAGTTTATCGGGGACAAACTACGAGCAGTACTTC. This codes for CASSLSGTNYEQYF.

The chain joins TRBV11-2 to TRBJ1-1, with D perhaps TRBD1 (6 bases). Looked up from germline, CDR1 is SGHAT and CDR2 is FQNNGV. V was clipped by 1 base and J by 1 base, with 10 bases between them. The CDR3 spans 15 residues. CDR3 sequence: CASSLGWGANTEAFF. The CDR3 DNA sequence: TGTGCCAGCAGCTTAGGCTGGGGGGCGAACACTGAAGCTTTCTTT.

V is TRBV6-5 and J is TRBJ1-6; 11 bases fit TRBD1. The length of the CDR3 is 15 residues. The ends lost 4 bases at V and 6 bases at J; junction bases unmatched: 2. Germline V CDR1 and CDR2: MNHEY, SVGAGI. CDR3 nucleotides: TGTGCCAGCAGTTCCGGGACAGGGGGTAATTCACCCCTCCACTTT. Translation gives CASSSGTGGNSPLHF.

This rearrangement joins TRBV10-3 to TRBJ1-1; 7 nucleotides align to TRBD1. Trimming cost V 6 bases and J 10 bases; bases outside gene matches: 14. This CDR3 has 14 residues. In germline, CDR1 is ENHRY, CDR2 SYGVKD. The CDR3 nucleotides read TGTGCCATCAGGGACACAGGGGACCAATCTGGAGCTTTCTTT. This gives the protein CAIRDTGDQSGAFF.

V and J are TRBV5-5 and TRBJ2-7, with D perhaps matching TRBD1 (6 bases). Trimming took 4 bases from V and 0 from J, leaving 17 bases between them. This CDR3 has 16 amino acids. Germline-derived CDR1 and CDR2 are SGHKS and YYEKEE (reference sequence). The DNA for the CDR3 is TGTGCCAGCAGCCCCGGGATTGGACAGCTCTCCTACGAGCAGTACTTC. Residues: CASSPGIGQLSYEQYF. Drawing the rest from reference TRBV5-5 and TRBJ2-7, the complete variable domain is DAGVTQSPTHLIKTRGQQVTLRCSPISGHKSVSWYQQVLGQGPQFIFQYYEKEERGRGNFPDRFSARQFPNYSSELNVNALLLGDSALYLCASSPGIGQLSYEQYFGPGTRLTVT.

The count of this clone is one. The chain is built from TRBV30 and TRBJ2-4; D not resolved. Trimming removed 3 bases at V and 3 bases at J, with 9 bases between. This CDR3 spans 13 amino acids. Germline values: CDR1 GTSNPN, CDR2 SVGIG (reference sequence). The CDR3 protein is CAWSSEGKNIQYF. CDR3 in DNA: TGTGCCTGGAGCAGCGAAGGCAAAAACATTCAGTACTTC.

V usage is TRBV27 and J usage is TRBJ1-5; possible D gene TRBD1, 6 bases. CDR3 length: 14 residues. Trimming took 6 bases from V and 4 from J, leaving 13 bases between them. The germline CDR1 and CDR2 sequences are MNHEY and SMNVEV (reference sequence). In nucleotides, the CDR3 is TGTGCCAGCAGAAGGGGACAAGTAAATCAGCCCCAGCATTTT. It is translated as CASRRGQVNQPQHF.

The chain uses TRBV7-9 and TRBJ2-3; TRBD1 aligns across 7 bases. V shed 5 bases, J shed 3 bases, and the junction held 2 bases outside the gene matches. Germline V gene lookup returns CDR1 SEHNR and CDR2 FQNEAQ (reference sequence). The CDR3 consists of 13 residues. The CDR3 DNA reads TGTGCCAGCAGCCCGGACAGGACAGATACGCAGTATTTT. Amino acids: CASSPDRTDTQYF.

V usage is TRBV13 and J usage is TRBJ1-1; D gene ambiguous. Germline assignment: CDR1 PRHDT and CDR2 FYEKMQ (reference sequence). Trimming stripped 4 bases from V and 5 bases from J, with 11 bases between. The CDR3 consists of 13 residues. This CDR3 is CASSSLTLTEAFF. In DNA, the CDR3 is TGTGCCAGCAGCTCGCTGACACTTACTGAAGCTTTCTTT.

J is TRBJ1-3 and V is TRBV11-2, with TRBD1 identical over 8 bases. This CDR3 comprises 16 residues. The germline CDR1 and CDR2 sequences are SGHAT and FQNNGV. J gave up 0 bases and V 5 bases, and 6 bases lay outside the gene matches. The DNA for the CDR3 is TGTGCCAGCAGCCGGGGACAGGCTTCCTCTGGAAACACCATATATTTT. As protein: CASSRGQASSGNTIYF. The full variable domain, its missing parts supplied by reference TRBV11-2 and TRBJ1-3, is EAGVAQSPRYKIIEKRQSVAFWCNPISGHATLYWYQQILGQGPKLLIQFQNNGVVDDSQLPKDRFSAERLKGVDSTLKIQPAKLEDSAVYLCASSRGQASSGNTIYFGEGSWLTVV.

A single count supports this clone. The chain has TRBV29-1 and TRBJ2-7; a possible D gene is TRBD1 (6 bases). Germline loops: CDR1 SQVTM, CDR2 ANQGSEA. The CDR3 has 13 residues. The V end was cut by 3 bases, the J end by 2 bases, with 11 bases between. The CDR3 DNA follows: TGCAGCGTTGAGGGGACACTTCCCTACGAGCAGTACTTC. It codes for CSVEGTLPYEQYF.